One sample yielded the 14 T cell receptor beta chains listed below, sequenced in a study of long-term antiretroviral therapy in people with HIV. The assay used was immunoSEQ (version v3.0), run at survey level. The repertoire was sequenced with immunoSEQ multiplex PCR; TCRdb's copy has only in-frame clones and lacks some. The table records 30,000 to 40,000 clones, roughly 80% of them present only once. This material consisted of unsorted PBMCs, taken 1 year after starting antiretroviral therapy. Source of these receptors: a man aged 18-30 years with HIV.

The V gene is TRBV27, the J gene TRBJ2-7; TRBD1 is a possible D gene (6 bases). V lost 7 bases, J lost 0 bases, and 7 bases lay in between. Germline CDR1 reads MNHEY; CDR2 reads SMNVEV (reference sequence). CDR3 length: 12 amino acids. The CDR3 DNA follows: TGTGCCAGCACGGACAGCTCCTACGAGCAGTACTTC. Protein product: CASTDSSYEQYF.

The chain combines TRBV4-3 with TRBJ1-5; D is possibly TRBD1 (6 bases). CDR1 and CDR2 from the germline V gene are LGHNA and YSLEER. The ends were cut back, 2 bases at V and 7 bases at J, with 9 bases in the middle. The CDR3 consists of 13 residues. The CDR3 DNA is TGCGCCAGCAGCCAAACTCAGGGGCAGCCCCAGCATTTT. Its protein product is CASSQTQGQPQHF.

V usage is TRBV7-2 and J usage is TRBJ2-1; TRBD1 agrees at 8 bases. CDR3 length: 16 residues. With 4 bases clipped from V and 9 bases from J, the junction kept 14 bases outside the gene matches. CDR1 and CDR2 from the germline V gene are SGHTA and FQGNSA. CDR3 bases: TGTGCCAGCAGCTCGGACAGGGTGGCCCTAAGCCGTGAGCAGTTCTTC. It encodes CASSSDRVALSREQFF.

This clone has just a few counts. The chain couples TRBV10-3 to TRBJ2-3; D is uncertain. Germline assignment: CDR1 ENHRY and CDR2 SYGVKD. The V end lost 3 bases, the J end lost 6 bases, and 4 bases lay between the germline ends. The CDR3 contains 11 residues. DNA of the CDR3: TGTGCCATCAGTGATGATGATACGCAGTATTTT. Encoded protein: CAISDDDTQYF.

This clone was counted a single time. The chain uses TRBV4-2 and TRBJ1-1, with 8 bases lining up with TRBD1. The ends lost 4 bases at V and 4 bases at J; junction bases unmatched: 8. The V gene's germline CDR1 is LGHNA and CDR2 YNFKEQ. The CDR3 consists of 15 residues. The DNA for the CDR3 is TGTGCCAGCAGCCCCTCCCTCCAGGGGGCCACTGAAGCTTTCTTT. Encoded protein: CASSPSLQGATEAFF.

This CDR3 is CASSLTGEGRNQPQHF. CDR3 coding DNA: TGTGCCAGTAGTCTAACAGGGGAAGGGCGGAATCAGCCCCAGCATTTT. V gene TRBV19 combines with J gene TRBJ1-5; 7 bases are a match to TRBD1. Germline CDR1 LNHDA, CDR2 SQIVND (reference sequence). V lost 5 bases and J lost 4; bases outside the gene matches: 11. The CDR3 covers 16 residues. Full variable domain (rest looked up from reference TRBV19 and TRBJ1-5): DGGITQSPKYLFRKEGQNVTLSCEQNLNHDAMYWYRQDPGQGLRLIYYSQIVNDFQKGDIAEGYSVSREKKESFPLTVTSAQKNPTAFYLCASSLTGEGRNQPQHFGDGTRLSIL.

The V gene is TRBV10-1, the J gene TRBJ2-7, with 8 bases aligning to TRBD2. CDR3 length: 17 amino acids. Germline assignment: CDR1 WNHNN and CDR2 SYGVQD (reference sequence). The V gene end was trimmed by 0 bases and the J gene end by 2 bases; junction bases not matched to a gene: 9. CDR3 sequence reads: CASSESFLRGDTYEQYF. The CDR3 region has the DNA TGCGCCAGCAGTGAGTCGTTTTTGCGGGGGGATACCTACGAGCAGTACTTC.

A few counts support this clone. This chain connects TRBV6-1 to TRBJ2-1, with 8 nucleotides matching TRBD1. V was pared by 1 base and J by 5 bases, with 4 bases of the junction left unmatched. CDR3 length: 15 residues. Germline CDR1 is MNHNS and CDR2 is SASEGT. The chain's CDR3 is CASSEEQGGHNEQFF. Here the CDR3 DNA reads TGTGCCAGCAGTGAAGAACAGGGGGGTCACAATGAGCAGTTCTTC.

The V and J genes are TRBV19 and TRBJ2-2, with TRBD2 matching 7 bases. The V gene end was trimmed by 10 bases and the J gene end by 3 bases; junction bases not matched to a gene: 8. Germline CDR1 LNHDA, CDR2 SQIVND (reference sequence). This CDR3 has 14 residues. In DNA, the CDR3 is TGTGCCACCCAACTAGCGAGATACACCGGGGAGCTGTTTTTT. Translated, it gives CATQLARYTGELFF.

The chain recombines TRBV4-2 with TRBJ2-6; D gene unclear. The germline gives CDR1 LGHNA, CDR2 YNFKEQ. The CDR3 has 15 residues. Trimming left V 2 bases short and J 0 bases short, with 5 bases between. The CDR3 DNA sequence: TGTGCCAGCAGCCAAATCCTCTCTGGGGCCAACGTCCTGACTTTC. It specifies CASSQILSGANVLTF.

The V gene is TRBV15, the J gene TRBJ2-3; 8 positions agree with TRBD2. CDR3 length equals 13 residues. Unmatched junction bases numbered 6, after V lost 8 bases and J lost 5 bases. Germline lookup yields CDR1 LNHNV and CDR2 YYDKDF (reference sequence). The CDR3 here is CATQREQGDTQYF. The CDR3 DNA sequence: TGTGCCACCCAGCGGGAGCAGGGAGATACGCAGTATTTT. Filled out from reference TRBV15 and TRBJ2-3, the complete variable domain reads DAMVIQNPRYQVTQFGKPVTLSCSQTLNHNVMYWYQQKSSQAPKLLFHYYDKDFNNEADTPDNFQSRRPNTSFCFLDIRSPGLGDTAMYLCATQREQGDTQYFGPGTRLTVL.

The chain links TRBV4-1 to TRBJ2-7; either TRBD1 or TRBD2 may fit D (5 bases each). The germline CDR1 and CDR2 sequences are MGHRA and YSYEKL. The CDR3 covers 17 residues. The V end lost 0 bases, the J end lost 2 bases, and 17 bases lay between the germline ends. CDR3 in DNA: TGCGCCAGCAGCCAAGATCCCCTCGGGGCAGGCACCTACGAGCAGTACTTC. Residues: CASSQDPLGAGTYEQYF.

CDR3 sequence reads: CASSLSKWGADGYTF. Here the CDR3 DNA reads TGTGCCAGCAGTTTATCGAAATGGGGGGCGGATGGCTACACCTTC. V is TRBV27 and J is TRBJ1-2; a weak D match, TRBD1 (6 bases). Trimming took off 0 bases at V and 6 bases at J, with 14 bases between the two ends. The CDR3 consists of 15 residues. The germline V gene has CDR1 MNHEY and CDR2 SMNVEV (reference sequence).

The chain uses TRBV5-8 and TRBJ2-7; no definite D call. V lost 2 bases and J 3 bases, leaving 6 bases between the germline ends. Germline V lookup: CDR1 SGHTS, CDR2 YDEGEE. The CDR3 extends over 12 amino acids. In DNA, the CDR3 is TGTGCCAGCAGCTTAGTCAGCTACGAGCAGTACTTC. Translation gives CASSLVSYEQYF.